This TCR beta chain was sequenced in a study of shared clonotypes between healthy human individuals (dated by TCRdb to the early 2020s). A note on the overall study: Two women and a few men aged 18 to 49 years were included in the cohort. For each donor, CD4 naive and CD4 memory were each given three plates, CD8 naive was given two plates, and CD8 memory was given one plate. To estimate repertoire size and how much clonotypes are shared between individuals, the study performed deep sequencing of blood TCR repertoires from roughly five healthy adults. Libraries were prepared and TCR repertoires were sequenced by different laboratories using diverse techniques, in order to increase sequencing depth and limit assay-specific biases. Leukapheresis yielded between about 0.9 and 10 billion PBMCs per donor.

The donors were healthy, HIV-negative adults with no recently reported acute infections or vaccinations. Only Caucasian adults living in Nashville, Tennessee, USA were represented among the donors. CD4+ T cells were enriched by magnetic negative selection; naive cells were then positively selected on CD45RA, and the negative fraction formed the memory subset. Blood was collected by leukapheresis, and PBMCs were isolated by Ficoll-Histopaque density gradient centrifugation and then cryopreserved in liquid nitrogen vapor phase. Purity and quantity of every magnetically sorted T cell population were checked by analytical flow cytometry. Each sorted fraction had its genomic DNA isolated and then quantified by UV absorbance on a Nanodrop 2000c. Points on this clone: No cognate antigen has been identified for it. No base-level quality is on record; no much larger clone is a single base apart.

CDR1 and CDR2, per the germline V gene (reference sequence), are MNHEY and SMNVEV. Trimming removed 2 bases from V and 2 bases from J, leaving 11 bases between the germline ends. The CDR3, from cysteine to phenylalanine, totals 15 residues. The sequence is cut down to CDR3 DNA, 45 bases in frame from base 1. Broader findings and caveats from the paper: Clonotypes shared by all four sorted-subset donors showed higher generation probabilities than non-shared clonotypes. The genetic and exposure-history diversity represented was limited by the small number of donors. Pairwise subsampling indicated that sequencing depth was expected to affect the degree of clonotype sharing among donors. Sampling was restricted to blood, and TCR repertoires in tissue are likely to differ from TCR repertoires in blood. Incomplete sequencing was indicated by rarefaction of sorted-subset datasets, despite the large sequencing depth. Naive subsets generally had larger estimated clonotype richness than memory subsets. Across a handful of donors, about 5.2% of naive CD4, roughly 3.5% of naive CD8, about 2% of memory CD4, and approximately 0.4% of memory CD8 clonotypes were shared.

Using the deep immunoSEQ assay, TCR CDR3 regions were amplified from genomic DNA by multiplex PCR. Genomic DNA extracted from each cell subset was distributed evenly over all wells of several immunoSEQ 96-well plates, and each plate served as one replicate. For sorted subsets, around 200 ng genomic DNA, equal to some 30,000 T cell genomes, was loaded into each replicate PCR. Purified libraries were measured with a Qubit 3.0 fluorometer, size-checked on a Bioanalyzer 2100, and measured again with the KAPA Library Quantification kit. Every immunoSEQ 96-well plate was sequenced on a dedicated single-read 150-cycle Illumina NextSeq 550 flow cell. Per the source publication's procedure: Because the immunoSEQ output held only junctional sequences and lacked quality scores, the filtering could not match the filtering applied to full-length reads. To assign V/J genes and CDR3, sequences were annotated against IMGT germline references using PyIR, a Python wrapper for IgBLAST v1.9. Any read was removed if the V/J assignment was weak (E-value above 1e-6), the CDR3 was missing, or the read contained stop codons, out-of-frame junctions, or ambiguous translated residues. V3J clonotypes were defined by identical inferred V gene, J gene, and CDR3 amino acid sequence. To compute the percentage overlap between repertoires, the number of shared unique clonotypes was divided by the size of the smaller repertoire. Richness of each repertoire was evaluated using RTK rarefaction, the Chao1 estimator, and Recon v2.1 estimates of unobserved clonotypes. Generation probabilities for all TCRbeta clonotypes obtained by the gDNA method from a handful of donors were computed using OLGA. Imported from immuneACCESS, the table was reduced by TCRdb to in-frame sequences with V and J called. These copies leave out some clones; in studies compared against another copy, an unresolved V gene accounts for under half, and the cause of the remainder is not known. V, J and clone size were drawn from that table, and D and trimming were deduced from the DNA. The sample table lists millions of clones, approximately 93% of them with a count of one. Of the sample, 0.39% is held by the ten largest clones.

The sequence was obtained from a man younger than 35 in good health. Some clones in this sample may be carry-over from other donors' samples. The sequencing sample was made of naive CD4+ T cells from PBMCs. The cell subset or site label corresponds to: CD45RA+ positively selected. The sequence links TRBV27 to TRBJ2-3; confidence is insufficient to name the D gene. The CDR3 sequence is CASSLRPGPTDTQYF. The DNA sequence is TGTGCCAGCAGTTTACGACCGGGCCCCACAGATACGCAGTATTTT.